The 15 T cell receptor beta chains presented below share a single source sample, sequenced in a study of blood T cell repertoires in COVID-19. Repertoires were generated with immunoSEQ multiplex PCR, while TCRdb's copy carries only in-frame clones and drops some. The profile shows 200,000 to 250,000 clones, approximately 89% of them singletons. The sequencing input was PBMCs or T cells enriched from blood (not recorded which). These receptors originate from a woman aged 30 to 39 who had been exposed to COVID-19.

This chain links TRBV5-1 with TRBJ2-1; 9 bases match TRBD2. This CDR3 comprises 17 residues. Looked up from germline, CDR1 is SGHRS and CDR2 is YFSETQ. V shed 7 bases and J 0 bases; nucleotides not matched to a gene: 11. The CDR3 sequence is CASGPFSGRSSYNEQFF. CDR3 bases: TGCGCCAGCGGTCCCTTCAGCGGGAGGAGCTCCTACAATGAGCAGTTCTTC.

The gene calls are TRBV5-1 and TRBJ1-2; D is ambiguous. Germline V lookup: CDR1 SGHRS, CDR2 YFSETQ. This CDR3 region has 12 residues. Trimming removed 7 bases from V and 6 bases from J, with 13 bases in between. CDR3 DNA sequence: TGCGCCAGCTCTTCGGCGGCCGATGGCTACACCTTC. Amino acid sequence: CASSSAADGYTF.

The chain carries TRBV20-1 and TRBJ1-6; 9 bases line up with TRBD1. The CDR3 is 16 amino acids. Per germline, CDR1 DFQATT and CDR2 SNEGSKA (reference sequence). After removal of 3 bases from V and 6 bases from J, the junction contained 9 bases not matched to a gene. Here the CDR3 reads CSASSAGTGINSPLHF. The DNA for the CDR3 is TGCAGTGCTAGTTCAGCCGGGACAGGGATTAATTCACCCCTCCACTTT.

Only one count was recorded for this clone. The chain employs TRBV27 and TRBJ2-3, with 9 bases aligning to TRBD2. The germline V gene encodes CDR1 MNHEY and CDR2 SMNVEV (reference sequence). The junction had 7 bases not matched to a gene; V was cut back by 6 bases and J by 0 bases. CDR3 length equals 16 residues. CDR3 region: CASSSTSGRSTDTQYF. The CDR3 nucleotides read TGTGCCAGCAGCTCAACTAGCGGGCGAAGCACAGATACGCAGTATTTT.

The chain recombines TRBV7-9 with TRBJ1-6; D possibly corresponds to TRBD1 (5 bases). The ends were cut back, 4 bases at V and 4 bases at J, with 14 bases in the middle. This CDR3 comprises 16 residues. The germline CDR1 and CDR2 sequences are SEHNR and FQNEAQ (reference sequence). CDR3 in DNA: TGTGCCAGCAGCTCCGTAACAGGATTTTATAATTCACCCCTCCACTTT. It codes for CASSSVTGFYNSPLHF.

This chain connects TRBV10-2 to TRBJ2-7; unclear D gene. Germline V gives CDR1 WSHSY, CDR2 SAAADI. CDR3 size: 12 residues. Trimming removed 1 base at V and 3 bases at J, with 4 bases between. The CDR3 bases are TGCGCCAGCAGTGAGTTTATCTACGAGCAGTACTTC. Translation gives CASSEFIYEQYF.

The chain carries TRBV12-3 or TRBV12-4 and TRBJ2-5, with D tentatively TRBD1 (6 bases). This CDR3 contains 13 residues. Trimming took 10 bases from V and 0 from J, leaving 12 bases between them. As DNA, the CDR3 is TGTGCCACCTCGAGGGACAACCAAGAGACCCAGTACTTC. It is translated as CATSRDNQETQYF.

The J gene is TRBJ1-4, the V gene TRBV2, with D possibly matching TRBD1 (5 bases). The CDR3 length is 13 residues. The germline gives CDR1 SNHLY, CDR2 FYNNEI. Trimming pared 3 bases from V and 8 bases from J, leaving 10 bases between. This CDR3 reads CASSDRVEEKLFF. CDR3 sequence (DNA): TGTGCCAGCAGTGACAGGGTTGAGGAAAAACTGTTTTTT.

The V and J genes are TRBV30 and TRBJ2-7, with TRBD1 identical over 9 bases. Germline V CDR1 and CDR2: GTSNPN, SVGIG (reference sequence). Trimming at V came to 4 bases and at J to 5 bases, leaving 18 bases not matched to a gene. CDR3 length: 17 amino acids. DNA of the CDR3: TGTGCCTGGACCCTCCCTCCTGGGACAGGGTATTTCGACGAGCAGTACTTC. This gives the protein CAWTLPPGTGYFDEQYF. Combining the CDR3 with reference TRBV30 and TRBJ2-7 gives the whole variable domain SQTIHQWPATLVQPVGSPLSLECTVEGTSNPNLYWYRQAAGRGLQLLFYSVGIGQISSEVPQNLSASRPQDRQFILSSKKLLLSDSGFYLCAWTLPPGTGYFDEQYFGPGTRLTVT.

The chain carries TRBV28 and TRBJ1-6, with D unresolved. The CDR3 loop spans 16 amino acids. Germline V gives CDR1 MDHEN, CDR2 SYDVKM. Trimming cost V 5 bases and J 7 bases, with 18 bases left between them. The CDR3 nucleotides are TGTGCCAGCAGTCCGCTGCTAGTAGTATTCAATTCACCCCTCCACTTT. Protein sequence: CASSPLLVVFNSPLHF.

The rearrangement links TRBV19 to TRBJ2-2, with 9 bases aligning to TRBD2. Germline CDR1 LNHDA, CDR2 SQIVND (reference sequence). V dropped 5 bases and J dropped 6; count of bases not matched to a gene: 10. This CDR3 is 16 amino acids long. Here the CDR3 DNA reads TGTGCCAGTAGTCCTTATAGCGGGAGAGGCGCCGGGGAGCTGTTTTTT. Its protein product is CASSPYSGRGAGELFF.

This chain connects TRBV5-1 to TRBJ1-1; 8 nucleotides agree with TRBD1. Unmatched junction bases numbered 9, after V lost 2 bases and J lost 6 bases. Germline V gene data show CDR1 as SGHRS and CDR2 as YFSETQ. The CDR3 is made up of 15 amino acids. The chain's CDR3 is CASSFGQGVSSEAFF. CDR3 bases: TGCGCCAGCAGCTTCGGACAGGGAGTTTCATCTGAAGCTTTCTTT.

The gene calls are TRBV6-5 and TRBJ1-2; 9 bases fit TRBD1. This CDR3 has 15 amino acids. The germline V gene has CDR1 MNHEY and CDR2 SVGAGI. The J segment lost 2 bases and the V segment lost 4 bases, leaving 5 bases of the junction unmatched. In nucleotides, the CDR3 is TGTGCCAGCAGTTCCTACAGGGGGCGCAACTATGGCTACACCTTC. Translating it yields CASSSYRGRNYGYTF.

V is TRBV28 and J is TRBJ1-5; D perhaps matches TRBD1 (5 bases). The CDR3 has 13 residues. Trimming removed 5 bases from V and 6 bases from J, with 11 bases in between. Germline-derived CDR1 and CDR2 are MDHEN and SYDVKM. The CDR3 is CASSRLGVQPQHF. CDR3 nucleotides: TGTGCCAGCAGTCGTCTAGGGGTTCAGCCCCAGCATTTT.

The genes are TRBV10-2 and TRBJ2-7; TRBD1 matches at 8 bases. V was clipped by 2 bases and J by 5 bases; unmatched bases: 2. The CDR3 is made up of 13 amino acids. CDR1 and CDR2 from the germline V gene are WSHSY and SAAADI. CDR3 region: CASSEGQGNEQYF. The CDR3 DNA follows: TGCGCCAGCAGTGAGGGACAGGGTAACGAGCAGTACTTC.